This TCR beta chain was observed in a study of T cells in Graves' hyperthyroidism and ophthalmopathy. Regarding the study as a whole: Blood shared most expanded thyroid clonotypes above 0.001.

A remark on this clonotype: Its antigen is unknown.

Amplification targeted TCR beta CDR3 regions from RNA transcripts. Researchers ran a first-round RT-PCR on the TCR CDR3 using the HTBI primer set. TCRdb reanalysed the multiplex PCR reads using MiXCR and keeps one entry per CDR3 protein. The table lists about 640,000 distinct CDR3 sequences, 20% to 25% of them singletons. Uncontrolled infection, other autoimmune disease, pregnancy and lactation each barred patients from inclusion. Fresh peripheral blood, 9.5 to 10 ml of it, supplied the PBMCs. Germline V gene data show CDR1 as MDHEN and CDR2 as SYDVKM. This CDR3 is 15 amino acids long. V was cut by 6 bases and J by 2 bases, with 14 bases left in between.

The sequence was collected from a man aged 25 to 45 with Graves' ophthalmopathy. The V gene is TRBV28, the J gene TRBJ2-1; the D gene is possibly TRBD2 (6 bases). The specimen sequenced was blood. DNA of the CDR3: TGTGCCAGCAGCAGAGCGGGTGCCCCCTACAATGAGCAGTTCTTC. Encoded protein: CASSRAGAPYNEQFF.